These 21 T cell receptor beta chains originate from one sample sequenced in a study of shared clonotypes between healthy human individuals. The table came from immunoSEQ multiplex PCR; TCRdb's copy has only in-frame clones and leaves some out. Here the sample spans over 1.5 million clones, roughly 98% being singletons. Sequencing was performed on naive CD4+ T cells sorted from blood. Subset noted: CD45RA+ positively selected. The receptors were gathered from a man aged 25 to 45 in good health.

Comments on this clone: Other nucleotide sequences in the sample specify the same CDR3. The J gene is TRBJ2-5, the V gene TRBV5-1, with D hard to call. Germline CDR1 and CDR2: SGHRS and YFSETQ. The CDR3 runs to 13 residues. V was cut by 5 bases and J by 5 bases, with 13 bases left in between. The CDR3 DNA sequence: TGCGCCAGCAGTACCGGAACGAGGGAGACCCAGTACTTC. Its protein is CASSTGTRETQYF.

The chain recombines TRBV14 with TRBJ2-3; the D is unclear. Trimming took 0 bases from V and 2 from J, leaving 6 bases between them. From germline, CDR1 is SGHDN and CDR2 FVKESK. The CDR3 totals 14 residues. The CDR3 here is CASSQDPYTDTQYF. DNA for the CDR3: TGTGCCAGCAGCCAAGACCCATACACAGATACGCAGTATTTT.

The chain is built from TRBV6-5 and TRBJ2-2, with 10 bases identical to TRBD1. V lost 4 bases, J lost 4 bases, and 6 bases stayed unmatched. Germline V CDR1 and CDR2: MNHEY, SVGAGI. CDR3 length: 16 residues. The CDR3 nucleotides are TGTGCCAGCAGTTCCCCGACAGGGGGCATCACCGGGGAGCTGTTTTTT. Amino acid sequence: CASSSPTGGITGELFF.

The chain has TRBV10-2 and TRBJ2-3; 13 positions match TRBD2. V lost 4 bases and J lost 6; bases outside the gene matches: 7. CDR3 size: 16 residues. CDR1 WSHSY and CDR2 SAAADI come from the germline V gene. CDR3 sequence: CASSARLAGGWDTQYF. CDR3 nucleotide sequence: TGCGCCAGCAGTGCCCGACTAGCGGGAGGATGGGATACGCAGTATTTT.

This clone was seen just once. The chain has TRBV2 and TRBJ2-2; D might be TRBD1 (6 bases). The CDR3 has 14 residues. Between the trimmed V and J ends, which lost 8 bases and 6 bases, there was a span of 16 bases. Germline loops: CDR1 SNHLY, CDR2 FYNNEI. The DNA of the CDR3 is TGTGCCAGCGGCCTACAGGGAATCGCCGGGGAGCTGTTTTTT. Translated, it gives CASGLQGIAGELFF.

This chain connects TRBV28 to TRBJ1-2; D is possibly TRBD1 (6 bases). Germline lookup yields CDR1 MDHEN and CDR2 SYDVKM. This CDR3 is 16 amino acids long. Between the trimmed V and J ends, which lost 6 bases and 0 bases, there was a span of 17 bases. CDR3 DNA: TGTGCCAGCAGCTCACGGGACACAATGGCTAACTATGGCTACACCTTC. This encodes CASSSRDTMANYGYTF.

This clone appeared a single time. This CDR3 is CASSYGIAYEQYF. CDR3 DNA: TGTGCCAGCAGTTACGGGATCGCCTACGAGCAGTACTTC. The chain carries TRBV6-5 and TRBJ2-7; D ambiguous. This CDR3 has 13 amino acids. In germline, CDR1 is MNHEY, CDR2 SVGAGI. V lost 2 bases to trimming and J lost 2 bases, with 7 bases between them.

The chain couples TRBV11-3 to TRBJ2-7; TRBD1 matches at 7 bases. The CDR3 has 15 residues. CDR1 SGHNT and CDR2 YENEEA come from the germline V gene. Germline trimming cut 3 bases from V and 3 bases from J; bases unmatched to any gene: 8. CDR3: CASSLGPGQSYEQYF. For the CDR3, the DNA is TGTGCCAGCAGCTTGGGCCCGGGACAGAGCTACGAGCAGTACTTC.

The CDR3 DNA sequence: TGTGCCAGCAGGACTCGTTCCTACGAGCAGTACTTC. The encoded protein is CASRTRSYEQYF. The V and J genes are TRBV6-1 and TRBJ2-7; no clear D. The V gene's germline CDR1 is MNHNS and CDR2 SASEGT. The V end was cut by 6 bases, the J end by 1 base, with 7 bases between. The CDR3 is 12 amino acids.

This chain uses TRBV4-2 with TRBJ2-2; 12 bases line up with TRBD2. The V gene's germline CDR1 is LGHNA and CDR2 YNFKEQ. The CDR3 has 14 residues. The ends lost 8 bases at V and 4 bases at J; junction bases unmatched: 2. Here the CDR3 reads CASSTSGGTGELFF. The CDR3 DNA reads TGTGCCAGCTCGACTAGCGGGGGCACCGGGGAGCTGTTTTTT.

Details on this clone: Other DNA variants within this sample encode the same CDR3. The chain recombines TRBV18 with TRBJ2-7; 7 bases line up with TRBD2. The CDR3 contains 13 residues. Germline CDR1 KGHSH, CDR2 LQKENI. Trimming at V came to 3 bases and at J to 2 bases, leaving 1 base not matched to a gene. CDR3 loop: CASSPSGTYEQYF. The DNA of the CDR3 is TGTGCCAGCTCACCGAGCGGGACCTACGAGCAGTACTTC. The full variable domain, completed using reference TRBV18 and TRBJ2-7, is NAGVMQNPRHLVRRRGQEARLRCSPMKGHSHVYWYRQLPEEGLKFMVYLQKENIIDESGMPKERFSAEFPKEGPSILRIQQVVRGDSAAYFCASSPSGTYEQYFGPGTRLTVT.

This chain uses TRBV5-5 with TRBJ2-7; 12 bases align to TRBD2. Trimming cost V 4 bases and J 4 bases; bases outside gene matches: 21. The germline V gene encodes CDR1 SGHKS and CDR2 YYEKEE (reference sequence). This CDR3 is 20 amino acids long. CDR3 nucleotides: TGTGCCAGCAGCCTTCCACCTGTCAAGACGGCGACTAGCGGGAGTTACGAGCAGTACTTC. Translated: CASSLPPVKTATSGSYEQYF.

The CDR3 bases are TGTGCCAGCTCACCCTCGGAGGGGGAGCAGTACTTC. It encodes CASSPSEGEQYF. V and J are TRBV18 and TRBJ2-5, with D perhaps being TRBD1 or TRBD2 (6 bases each). CDR1 and CDR2 (germline): KGHSH, LQKENI. Trimming stripped 3 bases from V and 11 bases from J, with 13 bases between. The CDR3 loop spans 12 amino acids.

V is TRBV9 and J is TRBJ2-1; 10 bases are a match to TRBD2. The trim removed 0 bases at V and 7 bases at J, leaving 7 bases unmatched. CDR1 is SGDLS, CDR2 YYNGEE, per germline. The CDR3 extends over 16 amino acids. Written as DNA, the CDR3 is TGTGCCAGCAGCGTAGAGGGAGCGGGAGGGAGGAATGAGCAGTTCTTC. It is translated as CASSVEGAGGRNEQFF. Based on the CDR3 plus reference TRBV9 and TRBJ2-1, the full variable domain is DSGVTQTPKHLITATGQRVTLRCSPRSGDLSVYWYQQSLDQGLQFLIQYYNGEERAKGNILERFSAQQFPDLHSELNLSSLELGDSALYFCASSVEGAGGRNEQFFGPGTRLTVL.

For the CDR3, the DNA is TGTGCCTGGAGTGCGGAGCTGGTACCTGAAGCTTTCTTT. It yields the protein CAWSAELVPEAFF. This chain connects TRBV30 to TRBJ1-1, with unresolved D. V was pared by 1 base and J by 6 bases, with 12 bases between. The CDR3 has 13 amino acids. Germline V gene sequence: CDR1 GTSNPN, CDR2 SVGIG (reference sequence).

The chain links TRBV7-8 to TRBJ2-1, with D tentatively TRBD2 (5 bases). CDR1 is SGHVS and CDR2 is FQNEAQ in the germline V gene. This CDR3 is built from 16 residues. V shed 4 bases and J shed 0 bases, with 13 bases lying between them. The CDR3 loop reads CASSSPLGSSYNEQFF. The DNA for the CDR3 is TGTGCCAGCAGCTCCCCACTAGGGAGCTCCTACAATGAGCAGTTCTTC.

This sequence joins TRBV2 and TRBJ2-2; D perhaps matches TRBD1 (6 bases). CDR1 is SNHLY and CDR2 is FYNNEI in the germline V gene. The ends were cut back, 6 bases at V and 2 bases at J, with 10 bases in the middle. This CDR3 is 14 amino acids long. The CDR3 loop reads CASSGQYNTGELFF. The CDR3 nucleotides read TGTGCCAGCAGCGGACAGTATAACACCGGGGAGCTGTTTTTT.

The V and J genes are TRBV5-1 and TRBJ2-3, with a weak D call TRBD1 (6 bases). Trimming removed 4 bases from V and 3 bases from J, with 15 bases in between. The CDR3 contains 15 residues. Germline V gene lookup returns CDR1 SGHRS and CDR2 YFSETQ. CDR3 in amino acids: CASSPDRGFTDTQYF. DNA of the CDR3: TGCGCCAGCAGCCCCGATAGGGGGTTTACAGATACGCAGTATTTT.

The chain has TRBV10-3 and TRBJ1-1; tentative D call: TRBD1 (6 bases). The germline CDR1 and CDR2 sequences are ENHRY and SYGVKD. The CDR3 loop spans 13 amino acids. Trimming removed 4 bases at V and 6 bases at J, with 12 bases between. CDR3 coding DNA: TGTGCCATCAGTGGGACAGAATACGCTGAAGCTTTCTTT. It encodes CAISGTEYAEAFF.

The V gene is TRBV2, the J gene TRBJ1-4; no clear D gene. The CDR3 length is 12 residues. From germline, CDR1 is SNHLY and CDR2 FYNNEI. Deletions cut 6 bases from V and 8 bases from J, with 10 bases between. This CDR3 reads CASSPQGEKLFF. The DNA for the CDR3 is TGTGCCAGCAGCCCCCAAGGGGAAAAACTGTTTTTT.

The gene calls are TRBV14 and TRBJ2-7, with TRBD2 matching over 8 bases. V lost 2 bases and J lost 4; bases outside the gene matches: 10. This CDR3 contains 16 residues. Germline CDR1 is SGHDN and CDR2 is FVKESK. The CDR3 loop is CASSQYGRDPSYEQYF. The CDR3 DNA sequence: TGTGCCAGCAGCCAATACGGGAGGGACCCGTCTTACGAGCAGTACTTC.